The 19 T cell receptor beta chains listed next were all sequenced from one sample in a study of regulatory T cells in long-lasting Graves disease (dated by TCRdb to the early 2020s). Library method: multiplex PCR. TCRdb shows the sequencer as Illumina HiSeq 4000. TCR beta libraries were built with iRepertoire HTBI primers and Arm-PCR amplification of CDR3 regions. Using fastp at Q25 and MiXCR, TCRdb reprocessed the public reads and kept productive beta chains. Identical CDR3 protein sequences are pooled into one entry, listed with their most common genes and DNA. The sample contains fewer than 500,000 distinct CDR3 sequences, 15% to 20% of them found a single time. Of the sample, 12% falls within the top ten clones. The time point tag for this specimen amounts to: newly diagnosed GD, antithyroid drugs for less than 3 months. For both TCR sequencing and RNA sequencing, RNA was extracted from PBMCs using TRIzol.

The sample also formed part of further work on T cells in Graves' hyperthyroidism and ophthalmopathy.

The sample here was peripheral blood mononuclear cells (PBMCs), taken at new diagnosis, from a patient treated with antithyroid drugs. The receptors shown here come from a man in his forties or fifties with Graves disease. Donor details come from another sample of the same person, matched by shared clones.

CDR3 region: CAWSVRPSGLLNTEAFF. The DNA of the CDR3 is TGTGCCTGGAGTGTACGGCCCTCGGGACTCTTGAACACTGAAGCTTTCTTT. V and J are TRBV30 and TRBJ1-1; D may be TRBD1 (5 bases). Trimming stripped 0 bases from V and 0 bases from J, with 17 bases between. CDR1 and CDR2 from the germline V gene are GTSNPN and SVGIG (reference sequence). CDR3 length equals 17 residues.

This clonotype occurred many times. This rearrangement joins TRBV18 to TRBJ1-5; 7 positions match TRBD1. Losses at the gene ends were 0 bases for V and 4 bases for J; bases not matched to a gene: 3. The CDR3 runs to 15 residues. CDR1 and CDR2 (germline): KGHSH, LQKENI. CDR3 loop: CASSPPGTVNQPQHF. CDR3 DNA sequence: TGTGCCAGCTCACCACCCGGGACAGTTAATCAGCCCCAGCATTTT.

This clonotype has more than one count but fewer than ten. The V and J genes are TRBV9 and TRBJ2-2; a possible D gene is TRBD1 (5 bases). Per germline, CDR1 SGDLS and CDR2 YYNGEE. This CDR3 comprises 16 residues. Trimming cost V 2 bases and J 0 bases, with 11 bases left between them. CDR3 in DNA: TGTGCCAGCAGCGTTTGGGGCCACCCGAACACCGGGGAGCTGTTTTTT. Translated: CASSVWGHPNTGELFF.

This clonotype showed up many times. The chain employs TRBV12-3 or TRBV12-4 and TRBJ2-2; unclear D gene. Deletions cut 3 bases from V and 7 bases from J, with 9 bases between. The CDR3 is made up of 13 amino acids. The CDR3 is CASSFVGFGELFF. The CDR3 bases are TGTGCCAGCAGTTTTGTGGGCTTCGGGGAGCTGTTTTTT.

The J gene is TRBJ1-5, the V gene TRBV6-2 or TRBV6-3; TRBD1 matches 11 bases. V trimming: 4 bases; J trimming: 6 bases; junction bases outside the gene matches: 5. In germline, CDR1 is MNHEY, CDR2 SVGEGT. This CDR3 contains 15 residues. This chain's CDR3 is CASSSGQGAGQPQHF. CDR3 DNA sequence: TGTGCCAGCAGTTCCGGACAGGGGGCTGGTCAGCCCCAGCATTTT.

There are many counts of this clonotype. CDR3 sequence (DNA): TGTGCCAGCAGCTTTAGCGGAGCCGCCTACAATGAGCAGTTCTTC. It specifies CASSFSGAAYNEQFF. The chain recombines TRBV7-2 with TRBJ2-1; tentative D call: TRBD2 (6 bases). The CDR3 length is 15 residues. Germline CDR1 and CDR2: SGHTA and FQGNSA. The V end was cut by 3 bases, the J end by 2 bases, with 11 bases between.

This clonotype was detected many times. V gene TRBV27 combines with J gene TRBJ1-2; no definite D call. Germline CDR1 reads MNHEY; CDR2 reads SMNVEV (reference sequence). The CDR3 consists of 13 residues. Trimming took off 5 bases at V and 4 bases at J, with 11 bases between the two ends. The CDR3 protein is CASSPRAPYGYTF. DNA of the CDR3: TGTGCCAGCAGTCCTCGGGCTCCCTATGGCTACACCTTC.

This clonotype was found many times. This chain links TRBV20-1 with TRBJ2-6; possible D gene TRBD1, 5 bases. Trimming took 5 bases from V and 2 from J, leaving 10 bases between them. Germline CDR1 DFQATT, CDR2 SNEGSKA (reference sequence). CDR3 size: 14 residues. CDR3 nucleotide sequence: TGCAGTGCTCAGGGTGGGGCTGGGGCCAACGTCCTGACTTTC. Its translation: CSAQGGAGANVLTF.

Comment on this clonotype: This may arise from a read error, as a much more abundant clone is one base away. The chain links TRBV27 to TRBJ2-2, with TRBD2 matching 11 bases. Unmatched junction bases numbered 8, after V lost 5 bases and J lost 6 bases. The CDR3 loop spans 16 amino acids. From germline, CDR1 is MNHEY and CDR2 SMNVEV (reference sequence). CDR3 nucleotides: TGTGCCAGCAGTGTTAGCGGGAGGGCCGCTGCCGGGGAGCTGTTTTTT. It encodes CASSVSGRAAAGELFF.

This clonotype was picked up many times. The chain uses TRBV14 and TRBJ2-5; D not resolved. Per germline, CDR1 SGHDN and CDR2 FVKESK. V dropped 7 bases and J dropped 5 bases, with 14 bases sitting between them. The CDR3 runs to 13 residues. The chain's CDR3 is CASKTSRSETQYF. CDR3 nucleotides: TGTGCCAGCAAGACGAGTAGGTCGGAGACCCAGTACTTC.

The rearrangement uses TRBV7-2 and TRBJ1-1; no clear D. Looked up from germline, CDR1 is SGHTA and CDR2 is FQGNSA. The CDR3 contains 13 residues. Trimming removed 5 bases at V and 6 bases at J, with 13 bases between. The CDR3 sequence: CASSKTGSPEAFF. The CDR3 coding sequence is TGTGCCAGCAGCAAGACCGGAAGTCCTGAAGCTTTCTTT.

This clonotype was recorded many times. V and J are TRBV12-3 or TRBV12-4 and TRBJ2-7, with 10 bases identical to TRBD1. Unmatched junction bases numbered 5, after V lost 6 bases and J lost 3 bases. The CDR3 runs 14 residues. This chain's CDR3 is CASRSGTGVYEQYF. DNA of the CDR3: TGTGCCAGCAGATCCGGGACAGGGGTCTACGAGCAGTACTTC.

This clonotype was counted a single time. The rearrangement joins TRBV15 to TRBJ2-1; 9 bases are shared with TRBD2. The CDR3 totals 14 residues. Trimming removed 5 bases from V and 8 bases from J; junction bases left unmatched: 7. The V gene's germline CDR1 is LNHNV and CDR2 YYDKDF (reference sequence). The CDR3 DNA reads as TGTGCCACCAGCGGGCAGCGGGAGGACTATGAGCAGTTCTTC. It encodes CATSGQREDYEQFF.

This clonotype was seen repeatedly, ten times or more. The rearrangement joins TRBV24-1 to TRBJ2-3, with TRBD2 matching 11 bases. Germline V gene data show CDR1 as KGHDR and CDR2 as SFDVKD. The CDR3 is 16 residues long. The ends lost 5 bases at V and 7 bases at J; junction bases unmatched: 10. CDR3 in amino acids: CATSGGTSGGAHTQYF. CDR3 bases: TGTGCCACCAGTGGTGGGACTAGCGGCGGGGCACATACGCAGTATTTT.

Here the CDR3 reads CASSLGVGGYSYNEQFF. CDR3 nucleotides: TGCGCCAGCAGCTTGGGCGTTGGTGGTTACTCCTACAATGAGCAGTTCTTC. The rearrangement joins TRBV5-1 to TRBJ2-1; unclear D gene. V was clipped by 0 bases and J by 0 bases, with 13 bases between them. Germline values: CDR1 SGHRS, CDR2 YFSETQ. There are 17 residues in the CDR3.

This clonotype was observed a handful of times. The chain joins TRBV20-1 to TRBJ2-7; 7 nucleotides align to TRBD1. V lost 7 bases and J lost 2; bases outside the gene matches: 8. The germline V gene encodes CDR1 DFQATT and CDR2 SNEGSKA (reference sequence). There are 13 residues in the CDR3. Here the CDR3 DNA reads TGCAGTGTAGCCCGGGACAGCACCTACGAGCAGTACTTC. This sequence encodes CSVARDSTYEQYF.

The CDR3 coding sequence is TGCAGCGTTGAGGACTCAGCGGGAGAATTAGGTGAGCAGTTCTTC. Protein sequence: CSVEDSAGELGEQFF. The rearrangement joins TRBV29-1 to TRBJ2-1; 8 bases align to TRBD2. CDR1 SQVTM and CDR2 ANQGSEA come from the germline V gene. V was pared by 3 bases and J by 9 bases, with 13 bases of the junction left unmatched. There are 15 residues in the CDR3.

This clonotype was counted ten times or more. J is TRBJ1-1 and V is TRBV6-1; no definite D call. Germline V lookup: CDR1 MNHNS, CDR2 SASEGT. The CDR3 sequence is 11 residues long. The V end was cut by 2 bases, the J end by 5 bases, with 3 bases between. In DNA form, the CDR3 reads TGTGCCAGCAGTGAATGGACTGAAGCTTTCTTT. As protein: CASSEWTEAFF.

This clonotype was counted only a few times. The V and J genes are TRBV5-6 and TRBJ2-3, with 14 bases that match TRBD2. The junction had 7 bases not matched to a gene; V was cut back by 2 bases and J by 5 bases. The CDR3 runs to 17 residues. Germline V gene sequence: CDR1 SGHDT, CDR2 YYEEEE. CDR3 region: CASSFQTSGREQDTQYF. The CDR3 coding sequence is TGTGCCAGCAGCTTCCAGACTAGCGGGAGGGAGCAAGATACGCAGTATTTT.